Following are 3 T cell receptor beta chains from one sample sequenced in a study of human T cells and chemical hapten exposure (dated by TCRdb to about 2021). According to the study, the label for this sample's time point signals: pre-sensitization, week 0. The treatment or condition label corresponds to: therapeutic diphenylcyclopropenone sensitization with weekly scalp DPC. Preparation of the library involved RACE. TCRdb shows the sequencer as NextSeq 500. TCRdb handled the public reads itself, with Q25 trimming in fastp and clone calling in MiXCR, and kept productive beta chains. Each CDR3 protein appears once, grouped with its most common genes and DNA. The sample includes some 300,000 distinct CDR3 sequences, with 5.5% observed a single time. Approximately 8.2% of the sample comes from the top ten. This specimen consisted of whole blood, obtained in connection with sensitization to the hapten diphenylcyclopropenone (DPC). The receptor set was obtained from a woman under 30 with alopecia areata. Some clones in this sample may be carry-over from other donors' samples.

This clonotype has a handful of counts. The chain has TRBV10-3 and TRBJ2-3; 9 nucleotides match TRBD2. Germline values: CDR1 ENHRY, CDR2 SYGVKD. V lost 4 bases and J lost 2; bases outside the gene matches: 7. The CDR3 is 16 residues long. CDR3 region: CAISAIAGAFTDTQYF. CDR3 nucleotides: TGTGCCATCAGTGCCATAGCGGGGGCCTTCACAGATACGCAGTATTTT.

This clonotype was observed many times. The CDR3 protein is CASSPYGGVEDYGYTF. Here the CDR3 DNA reads TGCGCCAGCAGCCCGTATGGGGGGGTCGAAGACTATGGCTACACCTTC. The chain combines TRBV4-3 with TRBJ1-2; TRBD1 might be the D (5 bases). V lost 4 bases, J lost 3 bases, and 18 bases lay in between. This CDR3 is 16 amino acids long. Germline V gene lookup returns CDR1 LGHNA and CDR2 YSLEER.

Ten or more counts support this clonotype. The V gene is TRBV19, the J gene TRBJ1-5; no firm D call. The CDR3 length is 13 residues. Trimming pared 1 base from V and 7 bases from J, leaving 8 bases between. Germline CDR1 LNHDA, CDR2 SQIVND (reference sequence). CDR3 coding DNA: TGTGCCAGTAGTATAGTTGGCATACAGCCCCAGCATTTT. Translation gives CASSIVGIQPQHF.